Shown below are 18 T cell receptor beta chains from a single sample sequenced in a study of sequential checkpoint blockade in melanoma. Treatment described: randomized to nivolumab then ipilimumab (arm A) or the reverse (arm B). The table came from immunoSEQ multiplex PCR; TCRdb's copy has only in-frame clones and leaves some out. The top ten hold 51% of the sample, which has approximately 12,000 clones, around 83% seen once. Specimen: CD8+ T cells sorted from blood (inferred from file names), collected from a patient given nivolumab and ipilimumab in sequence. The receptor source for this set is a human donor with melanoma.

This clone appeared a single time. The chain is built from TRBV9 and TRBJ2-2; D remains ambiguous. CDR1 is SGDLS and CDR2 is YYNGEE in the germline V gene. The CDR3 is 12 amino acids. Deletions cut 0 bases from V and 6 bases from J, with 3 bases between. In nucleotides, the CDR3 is TGTGCCAGCAGCGTAGAGCCCGGGGAGCTGTTTTTT. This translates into CASSVEPGELFF.

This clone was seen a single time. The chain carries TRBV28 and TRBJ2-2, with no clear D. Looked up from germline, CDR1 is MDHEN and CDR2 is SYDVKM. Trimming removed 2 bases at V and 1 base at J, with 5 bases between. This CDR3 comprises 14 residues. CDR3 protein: CASSLLENTGELFF. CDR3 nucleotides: TGTGCCAGCAGTTTACTAGAGAACACCGGGGAGCTGTTTTTT. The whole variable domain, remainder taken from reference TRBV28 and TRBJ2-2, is DVKVTQSSRYLVKRTGEKVFLECVQDMDHENMFWYRQDPGLGLRLIYFSYDVKMKEKGDIPEGYSVSREKKERFSLILESASTNQTSMYLCASSLLENTGELFFGEGSRLTVL.

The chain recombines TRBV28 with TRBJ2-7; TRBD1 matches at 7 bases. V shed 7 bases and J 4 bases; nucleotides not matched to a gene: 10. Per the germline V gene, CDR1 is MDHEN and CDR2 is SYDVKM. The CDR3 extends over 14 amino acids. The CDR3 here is CASTLQGRRYEQYF. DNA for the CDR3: TGTGCCAGCACTCTACAGGGGCGCCGTTACGAGCAGTACTTC.

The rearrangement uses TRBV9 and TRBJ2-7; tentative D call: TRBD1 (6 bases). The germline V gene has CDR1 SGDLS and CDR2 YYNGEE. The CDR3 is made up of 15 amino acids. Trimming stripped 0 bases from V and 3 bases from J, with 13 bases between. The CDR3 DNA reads TGTGCCAGCAGCGTAGGAGTCTTAGGGGGCTACGAGCAGTACTTC. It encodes CASSVGVLGGYEQYF.

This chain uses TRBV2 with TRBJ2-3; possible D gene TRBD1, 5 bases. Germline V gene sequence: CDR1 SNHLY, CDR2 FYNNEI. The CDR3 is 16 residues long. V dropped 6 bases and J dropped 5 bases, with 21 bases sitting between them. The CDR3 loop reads CASRFAPDTMGDTQYF. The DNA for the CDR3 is TGTGCCAGCAGATTCGCTCCGGACACCATGGGAGATACGCAGTATTTT. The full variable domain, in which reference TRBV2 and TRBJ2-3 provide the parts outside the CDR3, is EPEVTQTPSHQVTQMGQEVILRCVPISNHLYFYWYRQILGQKVEFLVSFYNNEISEKSEIFDDQFSVERPDGSNFTLKIRSTKLEDSAMYFCASRFAPDTMGDTQYFGPGTRLTVL.

This chain's CDR3 is CSVERRGGYTGELFF. The DNA for the CDR3 is TGCAGCGTTGAGAGGCGGGGGGGCTACACCGGGGAGCTGTTTTTT. J is TRBJ2-2 and V is TRBV29-1; 9 nucleotides line up with TRBD2. Trimming cost V 3 bases and J 3 bases; bases outside gene matches: 5. Germline CDR1 is SQVTM and CDR2 is ANQGSEA. This CDR3 has 15 residues.

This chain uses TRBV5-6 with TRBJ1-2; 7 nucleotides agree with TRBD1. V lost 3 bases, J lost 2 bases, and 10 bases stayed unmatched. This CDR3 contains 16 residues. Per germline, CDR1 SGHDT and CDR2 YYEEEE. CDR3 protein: CASSSGTVILNYGYTF. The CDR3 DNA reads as TGTGCCAGCAGCTCCGGGACAGTGATCTTGAACTATGGCTACACCTTC.

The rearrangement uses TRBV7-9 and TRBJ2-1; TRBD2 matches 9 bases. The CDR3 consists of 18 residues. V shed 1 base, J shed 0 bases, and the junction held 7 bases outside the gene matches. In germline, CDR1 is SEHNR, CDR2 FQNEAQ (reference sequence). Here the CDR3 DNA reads TGTGCCAGCAGCTTAGTTTTTGGTAGCGGGGGCTCCTACAATGAGCAGTTCTTC. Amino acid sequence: CASSLVFGSGGSYNEQFF.

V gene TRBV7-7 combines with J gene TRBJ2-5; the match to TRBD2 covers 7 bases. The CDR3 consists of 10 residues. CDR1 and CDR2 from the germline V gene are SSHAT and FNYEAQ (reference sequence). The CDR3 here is CAIGGKTQYF. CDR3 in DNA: TGTGCTATCGGGGGGAAGACCCAGTACTTC. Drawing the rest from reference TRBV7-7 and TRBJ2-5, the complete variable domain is GAGVSQSPRYKVTKRGQDVTLRCDPISSHATLYWYQQALGQGPEFLTYFNYEAQPDKSGLPSDRFSAERPEGSISTLTIQRTEQRDSAMYRCAIGGKTQYFGPGTRLLVL.

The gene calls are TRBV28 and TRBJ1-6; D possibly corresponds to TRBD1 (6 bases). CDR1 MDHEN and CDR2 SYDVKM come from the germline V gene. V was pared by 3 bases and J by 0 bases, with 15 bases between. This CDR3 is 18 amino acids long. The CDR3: CASSLLGTLSSYNSPLHF. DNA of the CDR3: TGTGCCAGCAGTTTGCTTGGGACACTGAGCTCCTATAATTCACCCCTCCACTTT.

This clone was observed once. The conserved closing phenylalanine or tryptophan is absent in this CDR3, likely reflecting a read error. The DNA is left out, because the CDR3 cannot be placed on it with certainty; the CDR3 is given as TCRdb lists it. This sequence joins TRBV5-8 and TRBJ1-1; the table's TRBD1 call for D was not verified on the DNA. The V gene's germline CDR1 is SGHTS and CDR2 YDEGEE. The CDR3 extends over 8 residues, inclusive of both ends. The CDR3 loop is CASSPDRV.

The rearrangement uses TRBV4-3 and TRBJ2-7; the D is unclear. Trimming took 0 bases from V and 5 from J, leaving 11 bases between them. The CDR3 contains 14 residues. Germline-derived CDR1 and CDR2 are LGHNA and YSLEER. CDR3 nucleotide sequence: TGCGCCAGCAGCCAAGATAATGACCGGGACGAGCAGTACTTC. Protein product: CASSQDNDRDEQYF.

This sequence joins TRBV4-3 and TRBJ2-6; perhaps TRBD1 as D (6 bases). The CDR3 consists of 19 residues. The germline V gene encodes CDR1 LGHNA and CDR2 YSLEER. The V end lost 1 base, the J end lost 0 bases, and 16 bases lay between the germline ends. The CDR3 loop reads CASSQVLGTRGSGANVLTF. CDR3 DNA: TGCGCCAGCAGCCAAGTTCTGGGGACCAGGGGCTCTGGGGCCAACGTCCTGACTTTC.

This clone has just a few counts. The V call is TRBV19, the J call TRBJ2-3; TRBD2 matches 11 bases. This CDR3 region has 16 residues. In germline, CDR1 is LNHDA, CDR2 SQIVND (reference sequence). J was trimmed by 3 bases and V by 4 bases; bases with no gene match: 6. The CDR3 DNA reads TGTGCCAGTAGTAGTGCTAGCGGGGGGAGTACAGATACGCAGTATTTT. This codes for CASSSASGGSTDTQYF.

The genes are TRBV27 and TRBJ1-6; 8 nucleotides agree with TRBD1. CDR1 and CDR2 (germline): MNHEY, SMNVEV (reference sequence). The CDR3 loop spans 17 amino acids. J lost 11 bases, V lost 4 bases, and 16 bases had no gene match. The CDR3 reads CASSSPGTGDFKTPLHF. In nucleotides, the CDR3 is TGTGCCAGCAGTTCGCCCGGGACAGGAGACTTTAAAACACCCCTCCACTTT.

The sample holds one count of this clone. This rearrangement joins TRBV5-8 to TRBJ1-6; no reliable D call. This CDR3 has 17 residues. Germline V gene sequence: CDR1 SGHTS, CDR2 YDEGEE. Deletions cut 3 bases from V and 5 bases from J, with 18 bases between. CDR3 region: CASSSTADPPHNSPLHF. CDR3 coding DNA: TGTGCCAGCAGCTCCACAGCAGACCCTCCCCATAATTCACCCCTCCACTTT.

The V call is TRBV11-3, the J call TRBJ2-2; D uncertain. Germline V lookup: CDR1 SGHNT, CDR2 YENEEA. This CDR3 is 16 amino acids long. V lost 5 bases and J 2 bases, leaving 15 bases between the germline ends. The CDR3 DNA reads TGTGCCAGCAGCCCCATTTCCCAGTTAAACACCGGGGAGCTGTTTTTT. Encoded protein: CASSPISQLNTGELFF.

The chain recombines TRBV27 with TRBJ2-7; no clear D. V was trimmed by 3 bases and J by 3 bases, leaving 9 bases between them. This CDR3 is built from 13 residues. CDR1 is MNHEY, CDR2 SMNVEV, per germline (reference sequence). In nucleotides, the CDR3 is TGTGCCAGCAGTTTTGGCCAGTTCTACGAGCAGTACTTC. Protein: CASSFGQFYEQYF.